These 6 T cell receptor beta chains share one sample of origin, sequenced in a study of blood T cell repertoires in COVID-19. This table comes from immunoSEQ multiplex PCR, and its TCRdb copy is limited to in-frame clones, with some not included. The sample lists 150,000 to 200,000 clones; 88% were seen once. The sequenced material came from peripheral blood. The receptors were gathered from a man aged 40-50 years with active or convalescent COVID-19.

The V call is TRBV4-1, the J call TRBJ1-5; weak D call: TRBD1 (5 bases). In germline, CDR1 is MGHRA, CDR2 YSYEKL. The V end was cut by 1 base, the J end by 4 bases, with 20 bases between. The CDR3 has 18 residues. This CDR3 reads CASSQAEQVVPLNQPQHF. For the CDR3, the DNA is TGCGCCAGCAGCCAAGCCGAACAGGTAGTGCCCTTAAATCAGCCCCAGCATTTT.

The rearrangement uses TRBV6-2 or TRBV6-3 and TRBJ2-1; 11 bases agree with TRBD2. The CDR3 has 17 amino acids. Germline V gene data show CDR1 as MNHEY and CDR2 as SVGEGT. V trimming: 0 bases; J trimming: 6 bases; junction bases outside the gene matches: 7. The CDR3 sequence: CASSYSNPGTSGNEQFF. CDR3 nucleotides: TGTGCCAGCAGTTACTCGAATCCCGGGACTAGCGGCAATGAGCAGTTCTTC.

This chain joins TRBV30 and TRBJ1-4; TRBD1 matches at 7 bases. Germline V gene lookup returns CDR1 GTSNPN and CDR2 SVGIG (reference sequence). This CDR3 spans 15 amino acids. V lost 2 bases and J lost 5; bases outside the gene matches: 8. The CDR3 here is CAWSPKTGMNEKLFF. The CDR3 nucleotides read TGTGCCTGGAGTCCGAAGACAGGGATGAATGAAAAACTGTTTTTT. The full variable domain, with the rest looked up from reference TRBV30 and TRBJ1-4, is SQTIHQWPATLVQPVGSPLSLECTVEGTSNPNLYWYRQAAGRGLQLLFYSVGIGQISSEVPQNLSASRPQDRQFILSSKKLLLSDSGFYLCAWSPKTGMNEKLFFGSGTQLSVL.

V is TRBV9 and J is TRBJ1-1; perhaps TRBD1 as D (5 bases). V lost 0 bases, J lost 4 bases, and 13 bases lay in between. This CDR3 is 15 amino acids long. Looked up from germline, CDR1 is SGDLS and CDR2 is YYNGEE. In DNA form, the CDR3 reads TGTGCCAGCAGCGTAGCAGGAAATCAGGGCACTGAAGCTTTCTTT. Encoded protein: CASSVAGNQGTEAFF. Full variable domain (outside the CDR3, taken from reference TRBV9 and TRBJ1-1): DSGVTQTPKHLITATGQRVTLRCSPRSGDLSVYWYQQSLDQGLQFLIQYYNGEERAKGNILERFSAQQFPDLHSELNLSSLELGDSALYFCASSVAGNQGTEAFFGQGTRLTVV.

This chain links TRBV11-2 with TRBJ1-1; TRBD1 might be the D (6 bases). This CDR3 has 13 amino acids. The germline V and J ends were trimmed by 4 bases and 3 bases, with 9 bases remaining between them. Germline V lookup: CDR1 SGHAT, CDR2 FQNNGV. CDR3 region: CASSYQGYTEAFF. The CDR3 DNA is TGTGCCAGCAGCTATCAGGGGTACACTGAAGCTTTCTTT.

The genes are TRBV30 and TRBJ2-2, with 8 bases that match TRBD2. The germline V gene has CDR1 GTSNPN and CDR2 SVGIG (reference sequence). The CDR3 runs 13 residues. Germline trimming cut 6 bases from V and 7 bases from J; bases unmatched to any gene: 7. The CDR3 sequence: CACSGSVIGELFF. In DNA form, the CDR3 reads TGTGCCTGCAGCGGGAGTGTAATCGGGGAGCTGTTTTTT.